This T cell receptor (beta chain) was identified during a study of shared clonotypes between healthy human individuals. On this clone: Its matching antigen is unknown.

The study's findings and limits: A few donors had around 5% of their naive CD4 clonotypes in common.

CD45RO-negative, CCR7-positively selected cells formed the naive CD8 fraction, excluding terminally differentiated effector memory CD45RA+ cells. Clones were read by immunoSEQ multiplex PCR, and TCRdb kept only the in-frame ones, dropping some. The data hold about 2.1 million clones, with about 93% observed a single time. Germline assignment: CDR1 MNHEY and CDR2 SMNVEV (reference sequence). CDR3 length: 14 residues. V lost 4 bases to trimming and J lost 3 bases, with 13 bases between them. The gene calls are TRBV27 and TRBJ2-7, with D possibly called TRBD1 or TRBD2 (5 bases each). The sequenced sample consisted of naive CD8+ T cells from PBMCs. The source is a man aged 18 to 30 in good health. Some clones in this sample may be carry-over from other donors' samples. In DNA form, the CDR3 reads TGTGCCAGCAGTTCCGGGACGGGAAACTACGAGCAGTACTTC. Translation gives CASSSGTGNYEQYF.